This TCR beta chain comes out of a study of beta chain features in type 1 diabetes. The CDR3 spans 15 residues. Germline CDR1 and CDR2: SGHRS and YFSETQ. After removal of 3 bases from V and 1 base from J, the junction contained 6 bases not matched to a gene. Every isolated RNA sample was fully reverse transcribed, so sequencing captured expressed TCRB transcripts. Sequencing was performed with immunoSEQ multiplex PCR; in TCRdb, only in-frame clones are kept and a portion is missing. The top ten hold approximately 0.019% of the sample, which has some 400,000 clones, more than 12% seen once. Material for sequencing was naive CD4+ T cells from blood. The sequence came from a woman between 18 and 30 years old in good health. The genes are TRBV5-1 and TRBJ2-5; 7 bases match TRBD1. The CDR3 bases are TGCGCCAGCAGCTATCGGGGACAGCCCCAAGAGACCCAGTACTTC. This gives the protein CASSYRGQPQETQYF.